This is a list of T cell receptor beta chains from one sample in a study of T cell responses to AZD1222 COVID-19 vaccine. Method: immunoSEQ multiplex PCR; TCRdb's copy keeps in-frame clones and lacks some. The sample contains 91,000 or so clones, roughly 92% of which appear only once. The material was peripheral blood, obtained 28 days after the second AZD1222 dose. The source is an adult who received the AZD1222 COVID-19 vaccine. Both conserved end residues are part of each CDR3. D genes are given only for firm matches. The size entry is marked missing in some rows and otherwise reads once, few, many or a size class.

.,TRBJ2-5,.,TRBV18,CASSPGAAQETQYF,TGTGCCAGCTCACCGGGGGCAGCTCAAGAGACCCAGTACTTC
TRBD1,TRBJ2-5,once,TRBV12-3/TRBV12-4,CASTKQGAGTQYF,TGTGCCAGCACAAAACAGGGGGCCGGGACCCAGTACTTC
TRBD2,TRBJ2-5,.,TRBV4-1,CASSPLPGGSQETQYF,TGCGCCAGCAGCCCTCTGCCCGGGGGGTCCCAAGAGACCCAGTACTTC
TRBD1,TRBJ2-7,few,TRBV15,CATIKSYPPNRGPSSYEQYF,TGTGCCACCATCAAGTCCTACCCGCCAAATAGGGGGCCCAGCTCCTACGAGCAGTACTTC
.,TRBJ1-2,once,TRBV7-9,CASSLSGESGYTF,TGTGCCAGCAGCTTAAGCGGGGAGTCCGGCTACACCTTC
.,TRBJ1-2,.,TRBV9,CASSVDTGVLVGYTF,TGTGCCAGCAGCGTAGACACGGGGGTTCTAGTGGGCTACACCTTC
.,TRBJ2-1,once,TRBV15,CATSKERGSYNEQFF,TGTGCCACCAGTAAGGAGAGGGGATCCTACAATGAGCAGTTCTTC
TRBD2,TRBJ2-2,.,TRBV7-7,CASSPASGGLNTGELFF,TGTGCCAGCAGCCCGGCTAGCGGGGGACTCAACACCGGGGAGCTGTTTTTT
.,TRBJ1-2,few,TRBV25-1,CASSEFSDRGRRTF,TGTGCCAGCAGTGAATTTTCTGATCGGGGGAGGAGGACCTTC
.,TRBJ2-7,.,TRBV10-3,CAISDTAYEQYF,TGTGCCATCAGTGACACGGCCTACGAGCAGTACTTC
.,TRBJ1-3,.,TRBV18,CASSPLIDSGNTIYF,TGTGCCAGCTCACCCCTTATCGACTCTGGAAACACCATATATTTT
TRBD2,TRBJ2-5,.,TRBV6-5,CASGIAGGKGQYF,TGTGCCAGCGGGATAGCGGGGGGCAAGGGCCAGTACTTC
.,TRBJ1-3,.,TRBV18,CASSEGRRGSGNTIYF,TGTGCCAGCTCCGAGGGAAGACGGGGCTCTGGAAACACCATATATTTT
.,TRBJ2-2,once,TRBV24-1,CATSDLLAENTGELFF,TGTGCCACCAGTGACTTATTGGCAGAGAACACCGGGGAGCTGTTTTTT
.,TRBJ2-7,once,TRBV4-2,CASSSRDGTSYEQYF,TGTGCCAGCAGCTCACGGGACGGGACTTCCTACGAGCAGTACTTC
.,TRBJ2-7,.,TRBV5-4,CASSQLDSYEQYF,TGTGCCAGCAGCCAGCTCGACAGCTACGAGCAGTACTTC
TRBD1,TRBJ1-1,.,TRBV6-1,CASSDPGQVNTEAFF,TGTGCCAGCAGTGATCCGGGACAGGTGAACACTGAAGCTTTCTTT
.,TRBJ1-3,once,TRBV28,CASRSGGPGNTIYF,TGTGCCAGCAGATCTGGGGGTCCCGGAAACACCATATATTTT
.,TRBJ1-1,.,TRBV10-3,CAIRTTGNTEAFF,TGTGCCATCAGGACAACAGGGAACACTGAAGCTTTCTTT
.,TRBJ1-3,.,TRBV12-3/TRBV12-4,CASWDLGGNTIYF,TGTGCCAGCTGGGACCTGGGGGGAAACACCATATATTTT
.,TRBJ1-5,few,TRBV15,CATSIGYSNQPQHF,TGTGCCACCAGCATCGGCTATAGCAATCAGCCCCAGCATTTT
.,TRBJ1-3,.,TRBV7-9,CASSAAGDFSGNTIYF,TGTGCCAGCAGTGCGGCGGGGGACTTCTCTGGAAACACCATATATTTT
.,TRBJ2-3,once,TRBV6-6,CASSPTLGIRSTDTQYF,TGTGCCAGCAGTCCAACCCTAGGGATTAGAAGCACAGATACGCAGTATTTT
.,TRBJ2-7,once,TRBV10-3,CAISALGSYEQYF,TGTGCCATCAGTGCCTTGGGCTCCTACGAGCAGTACTTC
.,TRBJ2-3,.,TRBV11-3,CASSLRPPGGDTDTQYF,TGTGCCAGCAGCTTAAGGCCCCCAGGCGGGGACACAGATACGCAGTATTTT
.,TRBJ1-1,.,TRBV29-1,CSVAAGPEAFF,TGCAGCGTCGCCGCCGGGCCAGAAGCTTTCTTT
.,TRBJ1-3,.,TRBV15,CATSRDRGSSGNTIYF,TGTGCCACCAGCAGAGATCGAGGGTCCTCTGGAAACACCATATATTTT
.,TRBJ1-1,.,TRBV2,CASSGDGLGYTEAFF,TGTGCCAGCAGTGGAGATGGGCTGGGGTACACTGAAGCTTTCTTT
.,TRBJ2-1,.,TRBV12-3/TRBV12-4,CASSLGTYGEQFF,TGTGCCAGCAGTTTAGGAACGTACGGTGAGCAGTTCTTC
.,TRBJ1-4,.,TRBV5-1,CASRDLPATEKLFF,TGCGCCAGCAGAGATCTCCCCGCGACTGAAAAACTGTTTTTT
.,TRBJ1-2,.,TRBV2,CASSIIGVANYGYTF,TGTGCCAGCAGTATTATAGGGGTCGCTAACTATGGCTACACCTTC
.,TRBJ1-5,.,TRBV6-6,CASSYEGRSQPQHF,TGTGCCAGCAGTTACGAAGGTCGCAGTCAGCCCCAGCATTTT
.,TRBJ2-5,.,TRBV7-3,CASSPGLGETQYF,TGTGCCAGCAGCCCCGGACTGGGGGAGACCCAGTACTTC
.,TRBJ1-5,.,TRBV4-3,CASSQDWDSNQPQHF,TGCGCCAGCAGCCAAGATTGGGATAGCAATCAGCCCCAGCATTTT
.,TRBJ1-2,.,TRBV9,CASSPAGTPYGYTF,TGTGCCAGCAGCCCAGCCGGGACACCCTATGGCTACACCTTC
.,TRBJ1-2,.,TRBV2,CASSASYYGYTF,TGTGCCAGCAGTGCAAGCTACTATGGCTACACCTTC
.,TRBJ1-6,.,TRBV30,CAWRTGYNSPLHF,TGTGCCTGGAGGACAGGATATAATTCACCCCTCCACTTT
.,TRBJ1-3,.,TRBV3-1/TRBV3-2,CASSQGYLGNTIYF,TGTGCCAGCAGCCAAGGTTACCTGGGAAACACCATATATTTT
TRBD2,TRBJ2-3,.,TRBV11-3,CASSSGLALPDTQYF,TGTGCCAGCAGCTCCGGACTAGCCTTACCGGATACGCAGTATTTT
.,TRBJ1-1,.,TRBV19,CASSTYTEAFF,TGTGCCAGTAGTACCTACACTGAAGCTTTCTTT